The 29 T cell receptor beta chains below come from one sample, sequenced in a study of control samples from healthy donors and cancer patients (dated by TCRdb to 2020 to 2021). The method behind the library was the immunoSEQ multiplex PCR assay. TCRdb obtained this table from immuneACCESS and retained in-frame rearrangements with V and J assigned. These tables miss some clones; where compared with another copy, unresolved V genes account for less than half of the shortfall, and the remainder is unexplained. The sample yields 100,000 to 150,000 clones; 90% were counted once. Approximately 2.7% of the sample is held by the ten biggest clonotypes. Sequenced material: blood. These receptors all stem from a man aged 18 to 29 in good health.

This CDR3 is CASSLGQGGYEQFF. CDR3 sequence (DNA): TGTGCCAGCAGTTTAGGGCAGGGTGGCTATGAGCAGTTCTTC. This chain links TRBV27 with TRBJ2-1, with D possibly matching TRBD1 (5 bases). CDR1 is MNHEY and CDR2 is SMNVEV in the germline V gene (reference sequence). The CDR3 is 14 residues long. Trimming left V 2 bases short and J 8 bases short, with 13 bases between.

In DNA form, the CDR3 reads TGTGCCTGGAGTACTAGGGGCAGGGGGCTGGGGCAGCCCCAGCATTTT. The encoded protein is CAWSTRGRGLGQPQHF. The genes are TRBV30 and TRBJ1-5, with 8 nucleotides matching TRBD1. The CDR3 has 16 residues. The V and J ends lost 2 bases and 7 bases, in that order; junction bases with no gene match: 13. From germline, CDR1 is GTSNPN and CDR2 SVGIG (reference sequence).

CDR3 loop: CASSLVRTGGTDTQYF. CDR3 nucleotide sequence: TGTGCCAGCAGCTTGGTTAGGACAGGGGGAACAGATACGCAGTATTTT. The rearrangement uses TRBV5-4 and TRBJ2-3, with TRBD1 matching 10 bases. The CDR3 has 16 amino acids. J was trimmed by 3 bases and V by 0 bases; bases with no gene match: 4. The germline V gene has CDR1 SGHNT and CDR2 YYREEE (reference sequence).

The chain is built from TRBV6-5 and TRBJ1-1, with TRBD1 matching over 7 bases. Unmatched junction bases numbered 8, after V lost 5 bases and J lost 2 bases. From germline, CDR1 is MNHEY and CDR2 SVGAGI. The CDR3 extends over 15 amino acids. The CDR3 nucleotides are TGTGCCAGCAGTCCCGGACAGGACGCAAACACTGAAGCTTTCTTT. This codes for CASSPGQDANTEAFF.

This clone was detected only once. V gene TRBV5-5 combines with J gene TRBJ2-7; D gene ambiguous. CDR1 SGHKS and CDR2 YYEKEE come from the germline V gene (reference sequence). Trimming stripped 2 bases from V and 1 base from J, with 10 bases between. The CDR3 totals 14 residues. CDR3 in amino acids: CASSLVSTSYEQYF. The CDR3 region has the DNA TGTGCCAGCAGCTTAGTCTCCACGTCCTACGAGCAGTACTTC.

This sequence joins TRBV5-4 and TRBJ2-2, with D possibly TRBD1 on 5 matching bases. V was cut by 1 base and J by 5 bases, with 18 bases left in between. Germline V gene lookup returns CDR1 SGHNT and CDR2 YYREEE (reference sequence). This CDR3 spans 17 amino acids. The CDR3 nucleotides are TGTGCCAGCAGCTTGCTTGGGGCCAGAGCAGGGACCGGGGAGCTGTTTTTT. Translated, it gives CASSLLGARAGTGELFF.

This clone was observed once. The CDR3 coding sequence is TGTGCCAGCAGCCAGGACAGGGGCTATGGCTACACCTTC. Its translation: CASSQDRGYGYTF. V is TRBV7-6 and J is TRBJ1-2; the match to TRBD1 covers 9 bases. Germline trimming cut 5 bases from V and 4 bases from J; bases unmatched to any gene: 2. This CDR3 comprises 13 residues. Germline V gives CDR1 SGHVS, CDR2 FNYEAQ.

This clone was observed a single time. This rearrangement joins TRBV7-9 to TRBJ1-2; D possibly corresponds to TRBD1 (6 bases). From germline, CDR1 is SEHNR and CDR2 FQNEAQ (reference sequence). Deletions cut 0 bases from V and 5 bases from J, with 16 bases between. The CDR3 contains 16 residues. The CDR3 DNA reads as TGTGCCAGCAGCTTAGCAGTTATATCAGGGGCTTATGGCTACACCTTC. The encoded protein is CASSLAVISGAYGYTF.

The rearrangement joins TRBV5-1 to TRBJ2-2, with a possible D match to TRBD1 (6 bases). This CDR3 has 16 amino acids. CDR1 is SGHRS, CDR2 YFSETQ, per germline. Trimming cost V 4 bases and J 4 bases, with 17 bases left between them. DNA of the CDR3: TGCGCCAGCAGCAATTCGGGACAAGTGTCCACCGGGGAGCTGTTTTTT. This encodes CASSNSGQVSTGELFF.

This chain uses TRBV5-5 with TRBJ1-1; D possibly corresponds to TRBD1 (6 bases). Germline loops: CDR1 SGHKS, CDR2 YYEKEE (reference sequence). The CDR3 contains 14 residues. V lost 3 bases, J lost 0 bases, and 9 bases lay in between. CDR3 region: CASSSGTLNTEAFF. In DNA form, the CDR3 reads TGTGCCAGCAGCTCCGGGACACTGAACACTGAAGCTTTCTTT.

In nucleotides, the CDR3 is TGTGCCAGCAGCTTACCACTAGCGGGGGCGACAGATACGCAGTATTTT. It yields the protein CASSLPLAGATDTQYF. The chain uses TRBV11-2 and TRBJ2-3; 11 bases are a match to TRBD2. The CDR3 runs to 16 residues. Trimming took 2 bases from V and 3 from J; bases not matched to a gene: 4. CDR1 SGHAT and CDR2 FQNNGV come from the germline V gene.

The chain is built from TRBV9 and TRBJ2-7; D is perhaps TRBD2 (6 bases). CDR3 length: 15 residues. Germline lookup yields CDR1 SGDLS and CDR2 YYNGEE. V lost 0 bases, J lost 2 bases, and 12 bases lay in between. In DNA, the CDR3 is TGTGCCAGCAGCGTAGATGCGGGGTGGGCCTACGAGCAGTACTTC. This encodes CASSVDAGWAYEQYF.

The rearrangement joins TRBV14 to TRBJ2-3, with 7 bases fitting TRBD2. V shed 0 bases, J shed 5 bases, and the junction held 5 bases outside the gene matches. This CDR3 spans 15 amino acids. Germline-derived CDR1 and CDR2 are SGHDN and FVKESK. The CDR3 region is CASSQDLAVRDTQYF. The CDR3 bases are TGTGCCAGCAGCCAAGATCTAGCGGTTAGAGATACGCAGTATTTT.

This clone was seen once. The J gene is TRBJ2-4, the V gene TRBV4-3; D may correspond to TRBD1 or TRBD2 (5 bases each). V lost 0 bases, J lost 7 bases, and 13 bases lay in between. The CDR3 has 15 amino acids. Germline lookup yields CDR1 LGHNA and CDR2 YSLEER. The CDR3, as DNA: TGCGCCAGCAGCCAAGATGTGGGGGAAGGGAACATTCAGTACTTC. It encodes CASSQDVGEGNIQYF.

The chain carries TRBV1 and TRBJ2-7; TRBD2 is taken as the D call from the table, unchecked against the DNA. TRBV1 is described as a pseudogene. The length of the CDR3 is 16 residues. In nucleotides, the CDR3 is TGCACCAGCAGCCAAGATCCGTTGCGGGGGGCCTACGAGCAGTACTTC. Translation: CTSSQDPLRGAYEQYF.

In its sample, this clone was seen once. The genes are TRBV29-1 and TRBJ1-1; D remains unclear. The germline V and J ends were trimmed by 5 bases and 0 bases, with 10 bases remaining between them. The germline gives CDR1 SQVTM, CDR2 ANQGSEA. CDR3 length: 13 amino acids. CDR3 region: CSVLRPMNTEAFF. The CDR3 nucleotides read TGCAGCGTTCTAAGGCCTATGAACACTGAAGCTTTCTTT.

This rearrangement joins TRBV20-1 to TRBJ1-5; D is ambiguous. Germline V gene lookup returns CDR1 DFQATT and CDR2 SNEGSKA (reference sequence). The CDR3 sequence is 16 residues long. The V and J ends lost 3 bases and 0 bases respectively, with 15 bases between them. This CDR3 is CSASKLLGYSNQPQHF. CDR3 DNA sequence: TGCAGTGCTAGTAAATTATTGGGTTATAGCAATCAGCCCCAGCATTTT.

The chain is built from TRBV3-1 (or the pseudogene TRBV3-2) and TRBJ2-3; D tentatively reads TRBD1 or TRBD2 (5 bases each). V gave up 0 bases and J gave up 6 bases, with 16 bases separating them. The CDR3 is 16 residues long. Germline V gives CDR1 LGHDT, CDR2 YNNKEL (reference sequence). The CDR3 nucleotides are TGTGCCAGCAGCCAAGAGGGGCGGGCAGGGTCGGATACGCAGTATTTT. This encodes CASSQEGRAGSDTQYF.

The sample holds a few counts of this clone. This chain joins TRBV28 and TRBJ1-1, with a possible D match to TRBD1 (5 bases). The V and J ends lost 6 bases and 0 bases respectively, with 14 bases between them. Germline CDR1 reads MDHEN; CDR2 reads SYDVKM. CDR3 length equals 15 residues. The CDR3 DNA is TGTGCCAGCAGCTACCGGGACCTTATGAACACTGAAGCTTTCTTT. Its translation: CASSYRDLMNTEAFF. The full variable domain, with the rest looked up from reference TRBV28 and TRBJ1-1, is DVKVTQSSRYLVKRTGEKVFLECVQDMDHENMFWYRQDPGLGLRLIYFSYDVKMKEKGDIPEGYSVSREKKERFSLILESASTNQTSMYLCASSYRDLMNTEAFFGQGTRLTVV.

The chain has TRBV14 and TRBJ1-1; 7 positions match TRBD1. Germline trimming cut 6 bases from V and 8 bases from J; bases unmatched to any gene: 15. CDR3 length: 15 amino acids. Germline V lookup: CDR1 SGHDN, CDR2 FVKESK. DNA of the CDR3: TGTGCCAGCAGGCAACAGGGGCCCGGCTTGGAGGAAGCTTTCTTT. This translates into CASRQQGPGLEEAFF. The complete variable domain, with remaining parts taken from reference TRBV14 and TRBJ1-1, reads EAGVTQFPSHSVIEKGQTVTLRCDPISGHDNLYWYRRVMGKEIKFLLHFVKESKQDESGMPNNRFLAERTGGTYSTLKVQPAELEDSGVYFCASRQQGPGLEEAFFGQGTRLTVV.

This chain links TRBV10-3 with TRBJ1-1, with TRBD1 matching 12 bases. V gave up 6 bases and J gave up 5 bases; unmatched junction bases: 4. This CDR3 is built from 14 residues. CDR1 is ENHRY and CDR2 is SYGVKD in the germline V gene. The CDR3 region has the DNA TGTGCCATCAGCTCGGGACAGGGGGCAACTGAAGCTTTCTTT. Protein product: CAISSGQGATEAFF.

The genes are TRBV5-1 and TRBJ2-5, with TRBD1 as a possible D gene (5 bases). The CDR3 runs 13 residues. Trimming shortened V by 4 bases and J by 2 bases, and 9 bases separated the two germline ends. CDR1 and CDR2 from the germline V gene are SGHRS and YFSETQ. The CDR3 DNA follows: TGCGCCAGCAGCCCTAGGGGACAAGAGACCCAGTACTTC. Translation: CASSPRGQETQYF.

In this sample, this clone turned up a few times. The chain uses TRBV19 and TRBJ1-3; D uncertain. The CDR3 covers 14 residues. V lost 5 bases and J 0 bases, leaving 8 bases between the germline ends. From germline, CDR1 is LNHDA and CDR2 SQIVND (reference sequence). The CDR3 DNA is TGTGCCAGTAGTGTATCGGTCTCTGGAAACACCATATATTTT. Protein sequence: CASSVSVSGNTIYF.

The chain carries TRBV7-8 and TRBJ1-2; TRBD1 matches at 7 bases. CDR1 is SGHVS, CDR2 FQNEAQ, per germline. The CDR3 totals 14 residues. J was trimmed by 5 bases and V by 6 bases; bases with no gene match: 9. The CDR3 region is CASRGGDRRYGYTF. The DNA of the CDR3 is TGTGCCAGCAGAGGAGGGGACAGAAGATATGGCTACACCTTC. Combining the CDR3 with reference TRBV7-8 and TRBJ1-2 gives the whole variable domain GAGVSQSPRYKVAKRGQDVALRCDPISGHVSLFWYQQALGQGPEFLTYFQNEAQLDKSGLPSDRFFAERPEGSVSTLKIQRTQQEDSAVYLCASRGGDRRYGYTFGSGTRLTVV.

The chain joins TRBV7-9 to TRBJ2-1; 12 nucleotides match TRBD2. With V trimmed by 0 bases and J by 4 bases, 4 bases remained unmatched. Germline assignment: CDR1 SEHNR and CDR2 FQNEAQ (reference sequence). The CDR3 covers 17 residues. The CDR3 sequence: CASSLAATSGSYNEQFF. Written as DNA, the CDR3 is TGTGCCAGCAGCTTAGCTGCGACTAGCGGGAGTTACAATGAGCAGTTCTTC.

The chain combines TRBV7-2 with TRBJ2-1, with D unclear. V lost 1 base, J lost 6 bases, and 13 bases lay in between. Germline CDR1 reads SGHTA; CDR2 reads FQGNSA. The CDR3 is 15 amino acids. CDR3: CASSLVSNDGNEQFF. The CDR3 nucleotides are TGTGCCAGCAGCTTAGTCTCAAATGATGGCAATGAGCAGTTCTTC.

V gene TRBV10-1 combines with J gene TRBJ2-3; 7 bases match TRBD2. The CDR3 contains 15 residues. CDR1 WNHNN and CDR2 SYGVQD come from the germline V gene (reference sequence). V trimming: 3 bases; J trimming: 8 bases; junction bases outside the gene matches: 11. The DNA of the CDR3 is TGCGCCAGCAGTGAAGTCCTAGCGGCCCCAGGTACGCAGTATTTT. Its translation: CASSEVLAAPGTQYF.

The rearrangement joins TRBV19 to TRBJ2-1, with TRBD2 matching over 8 bases. CDR3 length: 17 residues. Per the germline V gene, CDR1 is LNHDA and CDR2 is SQIVND (reference sequence). After removal of 3 bases from V and 7 bases from J, the junction contained 14 bases not matched to a gene. The CDR3 DNA sequence: TGTGCCAGTAGTATCCTAACCGGACTAGCTGGAAGGAATGAGCAGTTCTTC. Its translation: CASSILTGLAGRNEQFF.

The chain recombines TRBV4-3 with TRBJ2-3; 8 bases line up with TRBD2. With 5 bases clipped from V and 2 bases from J, the junction kept 9 bases outside the gene matches. The CDR3 is 16 residues long. The germline V gene encodes CDR1 LGHNA and CDR2 YSLEER. Here the CDR3 reads CASSFQRERITDTQYF. In DNA, the CDR3 is TGCGCCAGCAGCTTCCAGCGGGAGAGAATCACAGATACGCAGTATTTT.